This TCR beta chain originates from a study of blood T cell repertoires in COVID-19. About the study: The United States, Italy and Spain supplied acute and convalescent COVID-19 samples.

Germline trimming cut 1 base from V and 0 bases from J; bases unmatched to any gene: 8. Per the germline V gene, CDR1 is LGHDT and CDR2 is YNNKEL (reference sequence). The CDR3 is 17 residues long. Original methodology: Amplification of reference gene primers provided the estimated nucleated cell counts. The data were produced by immunoSEQ multiplex PCR, yet TCRdb's version contains in-frame clones alone and is incomplete. V, J and clone size are those of that table, while D and trimming were read from the DNA. The sample comprises 300,000 to 450,000 clones, around 90% of which are singletons, and around 3% rests with the top ten.

V usage is TRBV3-1 (or the pseudogene TRBV3-2) and J usage is TRBJ2-7, with TRBD2 matching 8 bases. The sample was peripheral blood. The clonotype comes from a woman in her 30s with COVID-19, enrolled during active disease. The CDR3 reads CASSQGSLAGDSYEQYF. CDR3 bases: TGTGCCAGCAGCCAAGGTAGTCTAGCGGGCGACTCCTACGAGCAGTACTTC.